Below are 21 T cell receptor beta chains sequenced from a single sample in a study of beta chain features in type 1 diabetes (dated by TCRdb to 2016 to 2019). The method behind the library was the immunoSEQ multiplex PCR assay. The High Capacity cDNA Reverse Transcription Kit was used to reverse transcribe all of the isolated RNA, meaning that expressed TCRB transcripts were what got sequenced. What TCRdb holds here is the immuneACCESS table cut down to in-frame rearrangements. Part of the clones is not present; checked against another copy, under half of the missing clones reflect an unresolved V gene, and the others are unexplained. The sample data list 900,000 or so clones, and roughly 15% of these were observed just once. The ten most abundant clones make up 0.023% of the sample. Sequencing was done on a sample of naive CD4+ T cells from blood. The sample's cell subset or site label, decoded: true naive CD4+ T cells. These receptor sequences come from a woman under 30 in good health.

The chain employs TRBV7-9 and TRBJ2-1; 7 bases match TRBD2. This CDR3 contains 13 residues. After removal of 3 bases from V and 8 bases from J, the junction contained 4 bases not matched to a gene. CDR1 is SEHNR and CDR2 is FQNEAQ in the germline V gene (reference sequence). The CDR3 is CASSLRETDEQFF. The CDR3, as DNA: TGTGCCAGCAGCTTGCGGGAGACCGATGAGCAGTTCTTC.

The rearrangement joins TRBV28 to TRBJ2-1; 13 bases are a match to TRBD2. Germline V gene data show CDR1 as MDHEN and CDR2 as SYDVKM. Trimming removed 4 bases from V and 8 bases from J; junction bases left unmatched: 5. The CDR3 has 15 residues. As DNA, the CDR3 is TGTGCCAGCAGTTCTGGACTAGCGGGAGTATATGAGCAGTTCTTC. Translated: CASSSGLAGVYEQFF.

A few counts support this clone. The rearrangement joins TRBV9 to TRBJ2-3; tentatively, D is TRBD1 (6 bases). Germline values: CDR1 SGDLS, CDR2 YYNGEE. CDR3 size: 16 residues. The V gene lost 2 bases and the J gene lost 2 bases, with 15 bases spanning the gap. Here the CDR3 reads CASSVGHTRITDTQYF. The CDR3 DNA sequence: TGTGCCAGCAGCGTGGGACACACCAGGATCACAGATACGCAGTATTTT.

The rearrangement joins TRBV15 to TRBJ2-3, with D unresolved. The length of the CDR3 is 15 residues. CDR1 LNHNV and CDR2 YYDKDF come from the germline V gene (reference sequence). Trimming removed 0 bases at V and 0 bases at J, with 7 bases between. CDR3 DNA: TGTGCCACCAGCAGAGACAGGTTTAGCACAGATACGCAGTATTTT. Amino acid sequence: CATSRDRFSTDTQYF.

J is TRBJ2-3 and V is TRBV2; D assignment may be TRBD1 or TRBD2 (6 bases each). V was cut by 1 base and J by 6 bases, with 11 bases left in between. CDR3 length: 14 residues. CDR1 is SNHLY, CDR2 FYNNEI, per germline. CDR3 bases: TGTGCCAGCAGTGAAGGTGGGGGGCCCGATACGCAGTATTTT. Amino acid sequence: CASSEGGGPDTQYF. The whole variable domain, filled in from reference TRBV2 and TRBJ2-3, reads EPEVTQTPSHQVTQMGQEVILRCVPISNHLYFYWYRQILGQKVEFLVSFYNNEISEKSEIFDDQFSVERPDGSNFTLKIRSTKLEDSAMYFCASSEGGGPDTQYFGPGTRLTVL.

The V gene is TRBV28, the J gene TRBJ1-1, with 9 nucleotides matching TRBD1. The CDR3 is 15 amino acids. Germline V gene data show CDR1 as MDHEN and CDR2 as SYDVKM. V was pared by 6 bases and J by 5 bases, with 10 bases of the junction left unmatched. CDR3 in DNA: TGTGCCAGCAGGTTGGGACAGGGTTGGGAAACTGAAGCTTTCTTT. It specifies CASRLGQGWETEAFF.

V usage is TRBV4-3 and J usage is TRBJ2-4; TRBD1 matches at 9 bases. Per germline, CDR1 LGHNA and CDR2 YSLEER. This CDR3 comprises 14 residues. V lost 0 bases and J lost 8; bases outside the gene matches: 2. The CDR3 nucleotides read TGCGCCAGCAGCCAAGATAGGGACAGGGACATTCAGTACTTC. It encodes CASSQDRDRDIQYF.

The CDR3 DNA sequence: TGTGCCAGCAGCCAAGAATTTCCCCCGACTAGCGGGTTCTCCTACAATGAGCAGTTCTTC. Protein product: CASSQEFPPTSGFSYNEQFF. The V and J genes are TRBV14 and TRBJ2-1; TRBD2 aligns across 10 bases. CDR1 and CDR2 (germline): SGHDN, FVKESK. The CDR3 is made up of 20 amino acids. V lost 0 bases, J lost 0 bases, and 11 bases stayed unmatched.

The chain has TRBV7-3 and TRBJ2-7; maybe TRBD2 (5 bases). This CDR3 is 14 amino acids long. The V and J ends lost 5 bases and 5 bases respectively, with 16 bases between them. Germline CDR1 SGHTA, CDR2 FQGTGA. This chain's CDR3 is CASSPTGSSHEQYF. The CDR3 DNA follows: TGTGCCAGCAGCCCCACGGGATCGAGCCACGAGCAGTACTTC.

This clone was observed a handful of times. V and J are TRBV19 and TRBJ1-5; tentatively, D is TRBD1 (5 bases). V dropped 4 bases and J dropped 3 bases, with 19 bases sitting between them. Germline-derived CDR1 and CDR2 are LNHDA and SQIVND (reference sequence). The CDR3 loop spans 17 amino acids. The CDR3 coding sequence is TGTGCCAGTAGTACCCGACTGAATCGACAGTTCAATCAGCCCCAGCATTTT. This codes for CASSTRLNRQFNQPQHF.

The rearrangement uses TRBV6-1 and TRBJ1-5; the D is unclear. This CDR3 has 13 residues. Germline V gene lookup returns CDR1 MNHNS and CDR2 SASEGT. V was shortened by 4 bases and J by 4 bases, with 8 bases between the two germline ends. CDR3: CASSVGRNQPQHF. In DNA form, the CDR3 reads TGTGCCAGCAGTGTCGGGAGGAATCAGCCCCAGCATTTT.

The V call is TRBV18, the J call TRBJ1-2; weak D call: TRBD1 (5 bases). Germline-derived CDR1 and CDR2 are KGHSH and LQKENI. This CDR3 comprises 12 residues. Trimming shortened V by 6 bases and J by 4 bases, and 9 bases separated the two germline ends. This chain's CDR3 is CASSDSSYGYTF. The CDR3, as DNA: TGTGCCAGCTCTGACAGTTCCTATGGCTACACCTTC.

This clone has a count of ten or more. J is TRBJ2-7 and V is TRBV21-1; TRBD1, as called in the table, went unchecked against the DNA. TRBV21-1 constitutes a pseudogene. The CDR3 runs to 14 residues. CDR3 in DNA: TGTGCCAGCAGCACCGGAAGGGGGCCCAACGAGCAGTACTTC. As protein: CASSTGRGPNEQYF.

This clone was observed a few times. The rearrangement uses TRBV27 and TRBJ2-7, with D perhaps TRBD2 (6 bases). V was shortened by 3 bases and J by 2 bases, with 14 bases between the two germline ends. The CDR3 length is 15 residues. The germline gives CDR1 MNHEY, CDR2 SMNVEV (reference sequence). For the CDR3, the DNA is TGTGCCAGCAGTTTCTCGGAGGGGTGGGCCTACGAGCAGTACTTC. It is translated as CASSFSEGWAYEQYF.

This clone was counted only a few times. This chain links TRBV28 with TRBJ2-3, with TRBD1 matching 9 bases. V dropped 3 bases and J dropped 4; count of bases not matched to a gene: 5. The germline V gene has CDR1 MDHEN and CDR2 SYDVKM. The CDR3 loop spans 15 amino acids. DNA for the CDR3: TGTGCCAGCAGTTTTGGAGGGACAGGGTCAGATACGCAGTATTTT. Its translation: CASSFGGTGSDTQYF. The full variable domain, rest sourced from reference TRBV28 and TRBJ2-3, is DVKVTQSSRYLVKRTGEKVFLECVQDMDHENMFWYRQDPGLGLRLIYFSYDVKMKEKGDIPEGYSVSREKKERFSLILESASTNQTSMYLCASSFGGTGSDTQYFGPGTRLTVL.

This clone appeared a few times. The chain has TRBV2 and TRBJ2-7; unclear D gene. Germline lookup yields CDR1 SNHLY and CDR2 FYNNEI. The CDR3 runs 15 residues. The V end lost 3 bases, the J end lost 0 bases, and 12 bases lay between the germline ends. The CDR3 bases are TGTGCCAGCAGTGAGGGCCGCTCCAACTCCTACGAGCAGTACTTC. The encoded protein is CASSEGRSNSYEQYF.

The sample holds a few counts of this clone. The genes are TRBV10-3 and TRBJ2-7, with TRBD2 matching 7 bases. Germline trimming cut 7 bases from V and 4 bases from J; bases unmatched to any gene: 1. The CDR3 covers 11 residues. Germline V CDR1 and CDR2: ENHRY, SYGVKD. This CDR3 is CAIMRGYEQYF. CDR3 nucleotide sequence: TGTGCCATCATGCGGGGGTACGAGCAGTACTTC.

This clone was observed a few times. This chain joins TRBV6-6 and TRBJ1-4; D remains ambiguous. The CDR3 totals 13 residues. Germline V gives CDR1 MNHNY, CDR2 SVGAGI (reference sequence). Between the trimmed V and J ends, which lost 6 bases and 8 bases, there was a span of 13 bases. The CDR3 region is CASSRNYEEKLFF. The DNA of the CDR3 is TGTGCCAGCAGCCGAAACTACGAAGAAAAACTGTTTTTT.

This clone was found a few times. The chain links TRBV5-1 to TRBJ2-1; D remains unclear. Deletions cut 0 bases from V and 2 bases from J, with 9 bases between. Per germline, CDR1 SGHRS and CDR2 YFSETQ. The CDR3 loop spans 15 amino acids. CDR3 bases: TGCGCCAGCAGCTTGGCGGCGGCTGCCTACAATGAGCAGTTCTTC. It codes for CASSLAAAAYNEQFF.

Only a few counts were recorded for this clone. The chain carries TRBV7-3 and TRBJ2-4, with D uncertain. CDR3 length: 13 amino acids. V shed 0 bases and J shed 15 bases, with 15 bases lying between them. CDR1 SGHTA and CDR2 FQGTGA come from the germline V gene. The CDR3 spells CASSLTGSRNLYF. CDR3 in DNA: TGTGCCAGCAGCTTAACAGGCAGCCGCAATCTGTACTTC.

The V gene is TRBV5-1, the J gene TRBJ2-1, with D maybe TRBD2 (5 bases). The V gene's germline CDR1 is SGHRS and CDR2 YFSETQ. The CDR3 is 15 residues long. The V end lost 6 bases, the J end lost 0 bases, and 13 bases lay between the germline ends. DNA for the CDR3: TGCGCCAGCATGGTGGTTGGGAGCTCCTACAATGAGCAGTTCTTC. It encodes CASMVVGSSYNEQFF.